The T cell receptor (beta chain) under discussion was sequenced for a study of blood T cell repertoires in COVID-19. Across the study: Samples taken during acute and convalescent COVID-19 were collected in the United States, Italy and Spain. The analysed material was cDNA or gDNA that came from T cells, B-cell-depleted T cells, or PBMCs.

Per the original methods: How many nucleated cells were present was estimated from reference gene primer amplification. Here immunoSEQ multiplex PCR was the method, and the copy in TCRdb shows in-frame clones only, minus some. The V and J calls and clone size are taken from that table; D and trimming were inferred from the DNA. The sample records 70,000 or so clones, more than 80% being singletons. The CDR3 length is 15 residues. Germline assignment: CDR1 SGHVS and CDR2 FQNEAQ. The V and J ends lost 0 bases and 0 bases respectively, with 9 bases between them. V and J are TRBV7-8 and TRBJ2-7; possible D gene TRBD1, 5 bases. Specimen: peripheral blood. The clonotype was recovered from a woman aged 80 or over with active or convalescent COVID-19. The CDR3 protein is CASSLARDSSYEQYF. CDR3 bases: TGTGCCAGCAGCTTAGCGCGAGACAGCTCCTACGAGCAGTACTTC.